Following are 14 T cell receptor beta chains from one sample sequenced in a study of CXCR3-negative and CXCR3-positive naive CD8 T cells. Study observations and caveats: CXCR3-positive naive cells had more hydrophobic TRB CDR3s than CXCR3-negative naive cells.

Carrying UMI labels, the TRB cDNA libraries were prepared through 5' RACE. From the 5' RACE reads, TCRdb lists one entry per CDR3 protein and no DNA. The sample holds approximately 59,000 distinct CDR3 sequences. Their antigen targets remain unknown. The sequencing sample was made of naive CXCR3+ CD8+ T cells from blood. Specified subset: CD45RO-CCR7+CD27+CD95- naive CD8+ T cells expressing CXCR3 (TNR3+). Receptors were obtained from a human donor in good health. Some clones in this sample may be carry-over from other donors' samples.

This chain uses TRBV29-1 with TRBJ1-1; with no DNA, the TCRdb D assignment of TRBD1 cannot be verified. The CDR3 totals 16 residues. CDR1 SQVTM and CDR2 ANQGSEA come from the germline V gene. The CDR3 is CSALPLDDSPNTEAFF.

The gene calls are TRBV27 and TRBJ2-1; TCRdb's assignment of TRBD1 cannot be checked, as there is no DNA. Germline loops: CDR1 MNHEY, CDR2 SMNVEV (reference sequence). The CDR3 sequence is 13 residues long. The CDR3 is CASSSTPGGRGFF.

The chain recombines TRBV13 with TRBJ1-3. Germline V gene sequence: CDR1 PRHDT, CDR2 FYEKMQ (reference sequence). The CDR3 consists of 16 residues. CDR3 residues: CASSDTAGSSGNTIYF.

The genes are TRBV5-6 and TRBJ1-5. The CDR3 is made up of 13 amino acids. The germline CDR1 and CDR2 sequences are SGHDT and YYEEEE. The CDR3 is CASSSATNQPQHF.

The rearrangement links TRBV29-1 to TRBJ1-1; TCRdb's D call, TRBD1, is unchecked because there is no DNA. This CDR3 region has 13 residues. Germline-derived CDR1 and CDR2 are SQVTM and ANQGSEA. This CDR3 is CSVPGAGDTEAFF.

This chain links TRBV7-2 with TRBJ2-5; as DNA is missing, the TRBD2 call by TCRdb cannot be tested. Germline V gene data show CDR1 as SGHTA and CDR2 as FQGNSA. CDR3 size: 15 residues. The CDR3 is CATTAQGTRGETQYF.

The rearrangement uses TRBV7-8 and TRBJ1-1; TCRdb gives TRBD1 as the D gene, but with no DNA this cannot be confirmed. The CDR3 length is 13 residues. In germline, CDR1 is SGHVS, CDR2 FQNEAQ. CDR3 protein: CASSLRGFPEAFF. The full variable domain, in which reference TRBV7-8 and TRBJ1-1 provide the parts outside the CDR3, is GAGVSQSPRYKVAKRGQDVALRCDPISGHVSLFWYQQALGQGPEFLTYFQNEAQLDKSGLPSDRFFAERPEGSVSTLKIQRTQQEDSAVYLCASSLRGFPEAFFGQGTRLTVV.

The chain carries TRBV4-1 and TRBJ1-2; TCRdb lists TRBD1, though no DNA is available to test this call. This CDR3 region has 17 residues. Germline CDR1 is MGHRA and CDR2 is YSYEKL. The chain's CDR3 is CASSQVLRTGGDYGYTF.

The chain combines TRBV7-9 with TRBJ2-5; absent DNA, TCRdb's TRBD1 call cannot be checked. The germline CDR1 and CDR2 sequences are SEHNR and FQNEAQ (reference sequence). The CDR3 loop spans 15 amino acids. The CDR3 loop reads CASSFILGVEETQYF.

The chain uses TRBV14 and TRBJ2-7; TCRdb selects TRBD1, and the lack of DNA leaves this call unchecked. The CDR3 contains 14 residues. Germline V gene sequence: CDR1 SGHDN, CDR2 FVKESK. The CDR3: CASSLVQGWYEQYF.

J is TRBJ1-5 and V is TRBV29-1. The CDR3 is 11 residues long. CDR1 SQVTM and CDR2 ANQGSEA come from the germline V gene. Here the CDR3 reads CSVDAGGSQHF.

The CDR3 spells CSVEENGQERNEQYF. This rearrangement joins TRBV29-1 to TRBJ2-7; TCRdb's assignment of TRBD1 cannot be checked, as there is no DNA. Germline V gives CDR1 SQVTM, CDR2 ANQGSEA. The CDR3 covers 15 residues.

This chain joins TRBV14 and TRBJ2-7; TCRdb gives TRBD2 as the D gene, but with no DNA this cannot be confirmed. The germline V gene has CDR1 SGHDN and CDR2 FVKESK. This CDR3 spans 16 amino acids. The CDR3 here is CASSQGPAGGYYEQYF.

This sequence joins TRBV4-3 and TRBJ2-1; TCRdb proposes TRBD1, but this gene call is untestable without DNA. This CDR3 spans 13 amino acids. Germline lookup yields CDR1 LGHNA and CDR2 YSLEER. CDR3 sequence reads: CAAAVGGINEQFF.